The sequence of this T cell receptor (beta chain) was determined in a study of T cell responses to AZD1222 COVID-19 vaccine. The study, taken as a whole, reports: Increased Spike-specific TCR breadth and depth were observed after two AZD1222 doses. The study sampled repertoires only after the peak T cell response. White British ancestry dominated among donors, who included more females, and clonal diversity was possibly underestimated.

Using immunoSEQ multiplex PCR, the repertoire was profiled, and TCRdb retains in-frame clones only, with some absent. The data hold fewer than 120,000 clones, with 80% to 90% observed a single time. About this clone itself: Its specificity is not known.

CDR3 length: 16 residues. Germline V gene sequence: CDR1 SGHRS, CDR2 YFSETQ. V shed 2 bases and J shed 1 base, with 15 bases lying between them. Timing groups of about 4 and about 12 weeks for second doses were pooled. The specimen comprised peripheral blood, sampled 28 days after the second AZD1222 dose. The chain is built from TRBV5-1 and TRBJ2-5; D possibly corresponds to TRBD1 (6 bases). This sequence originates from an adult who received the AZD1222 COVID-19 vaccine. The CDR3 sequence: CASSFGRLGGQETQYF. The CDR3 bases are TGCGCCAGCAGCTTCGGACGGTTAGGGGGCCAAGAGACCCAGTACTTC.